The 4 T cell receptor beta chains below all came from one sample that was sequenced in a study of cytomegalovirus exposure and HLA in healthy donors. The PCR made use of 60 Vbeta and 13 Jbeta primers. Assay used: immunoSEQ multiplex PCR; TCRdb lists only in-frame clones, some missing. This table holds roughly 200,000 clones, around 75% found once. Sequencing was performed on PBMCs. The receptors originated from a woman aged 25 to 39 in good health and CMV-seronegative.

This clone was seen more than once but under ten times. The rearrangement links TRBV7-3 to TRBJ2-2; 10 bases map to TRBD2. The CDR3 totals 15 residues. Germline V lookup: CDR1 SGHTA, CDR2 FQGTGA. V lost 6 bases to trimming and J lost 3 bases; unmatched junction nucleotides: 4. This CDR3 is CASSLGLAYTGELFF. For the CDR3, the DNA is TGTGCCAGCAGTTTGGGACTAGCGTACACCGGGGAGCTGTTTTTT.

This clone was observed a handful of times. The CDR3 is CASIQIPTGGSSEQFF. CDR3 DNA sequence: TGCGCCAGCATCCAAATTCCGACGGGAGGGTCGTCCGAGCAGTTCTTC. V gene TRBV5-1 combines with J gene TRBJ2-1; TRBD2 matches at 8 bases. The CDR3 is 16 amino acids. CDR1 is SGHRS, CDR2 YFSETQ, per germline. The trim removed 6 bases at V and 10 bases at J, leaving 18 bases unmatched.

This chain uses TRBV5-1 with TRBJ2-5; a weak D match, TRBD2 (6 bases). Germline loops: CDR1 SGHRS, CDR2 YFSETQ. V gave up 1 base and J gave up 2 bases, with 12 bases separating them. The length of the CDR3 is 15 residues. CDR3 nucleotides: TGCGCCAGCAGCTTGTACGGGACTTTACAAGAGACCCAGTACTTC. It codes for CASSLYGTLQETQYF.

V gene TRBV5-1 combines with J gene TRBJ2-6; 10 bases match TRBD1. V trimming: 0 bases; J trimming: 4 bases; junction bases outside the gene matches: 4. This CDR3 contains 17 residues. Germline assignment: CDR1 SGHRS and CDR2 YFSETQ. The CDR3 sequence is CASSLGDRGSGANVLTF. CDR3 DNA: TGCGCCAGCAGCTTGGGGGACAGGGGATCCGGGGCCAACGTCCTGACTTTC. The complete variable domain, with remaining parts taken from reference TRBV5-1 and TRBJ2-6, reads KAGVTQTPRYLIKTRGQQVTLSCSPISGHRSVSWYQQTPGQGLQFLFEYFSETQRNKGNFPGRFSGRQFSNSRSEMNVSTLELGDSALYLCASSLGDRGSGANVLTFGAGSRLTVL.